One sample yielded the 18 T cell receptor beta chains listed below, sequenced in a study of CD8 T cells in Susac syndrome. An amount of RNA that ranged from roughly 0.45 to 1 ug was reverse transcribed with random hexamers. Using its own MiXCR run on the immunoSEQ multiplex PCR reads, TCRdb lists one record per CDR3 protein. The table records 150,000 to 200,000 distinct CDR3 sequences, 85% to 95% of them present only once. The sample was CD4+ T cells from PBMCs. Source of these receptors: a human donor with Susac syndrome.

This chain uses TRBV7-3 with TRBJ2-3, with D possibly called TRBD1 or TRBD2 (5 bases each). Trimming stripped 5 bases from V and 0 bases from J, with 9 bases between. Germline loops: CDR1 SGHTA, CDR2 FQGTGA. CDR3 length: 14 amino acids. The chain's CDR3 is CASSPGASTDTQYF. The CDR3 DNA sequence: TGTGCCAGCAGCCCCGGGGCAAGCACAGATACGCAGTATTTT.

The J gene is TRBJ2-1, the V gene TRBV5-4, with 12 bases that match TRBD2. From germline, CDR1 is SGHNT and CDR2 YYREEE (reference sequence). Germline trimming cut 0 bases from V and 4 bases from J; bases unmatched to any gene: 2. This CDR3 contains 16 residues. This chain's CDR3 is CASSLVLAGGYNEQFF. The CDR3 DNA reads TGTGCCAGCAGCTTGGTCCTAGCGGGGGGGTACAATGAGCAGTTCTTC.

This rearrangement joins TRBV18 to TRBJ1-2; 8 bases fit TRBD1. The V gene's germline CDR1 is KGHSH and CDR2 LQKENI. With V trimmed by 0 bases and J by 4 bases, 7 bases remained unmatched. The CDR3 spans 16 residues. CDR3: CASSPPSDRGSYGYTF. CDR3 bases: TGTGCCAGCTCACCACCAAGCGACAGGGGTAGCTATGGCTACACCTTC.

V is TRBV14 and J is TRBJ1-5, with 9 positions matching TRBD1. Trimming took 2 bases from V and 0 from J; bases not matched to a gene: 11. The CDR3 is made up of 19 amino acids. Germline assignment: CDR1 SGHDN and CDR2 FVKESK. The CDR3 coding sequence is TGTGCCAGCAGCCAAAACTTCGGGACAGGGCGGGATAGCAATCAGCCCCAGCATTTT. It yields the protein CASSQNFGTGRDSNQPQHF.

V usage is TRBV20-1 and J usage is TRBJ1-1; D remains unclear. Between the trimmed V and J ends, which lost 5 bases and 1 base, there was a span of 11 bases. The CDR3 length is 13 residues. The germline gives CDR1 DFQATT, CDR2 SNEGSKA (reference sequence). The CDR3 region is CSAPLDGNTEAFF. The DNA for the CDR3 is TGCAGTGCTCCCCTAGACGGGAACACTGAAGCTTTCTTT.

This clonotype was recorded only once. CDR3 sequence (DNA): TGCAGTAGCGGTGCTAGCACAGATACGCAGTATTTT. This codes for CSSGASTDTQYF. V gene TRBV29-1 combines with J gene TRBJ2-3, with D possibly matching TRBD2 (6 bases). Germline CDR1 and CDR2: SQVTM and ANQGSEA. This CDR3 contains 12 residues.

V usage is TRBV20-1 and J usage is TRBJ2-5; 8 bases are shared with TRBD1. The CDR3 sequence is 14 residues long. V was clipped by 4 bases and J by 2 bases; unmatched bases: 6. Germline V CDR1 and CDR2: DFQATT, SNEGSKA (reference sequence). The CDR3 loop reads CSANRGTGQETQYF. The CDR3 DNA reads TGCAGTGCTAACCGAGGGACAGGTCAAGAGACCCAGTACTTC.

This chain uses TRBV7-2 with TRBJ2-7; no clear D gene. This CDR3 comprises 14 residues. Germline lookup yields CDR1 SGHTA and CDR2 FQGNSA. Trimming left V 5 bases short and J 0 bases short, with 11 bases between. This CDR3 is CASSIGWGSYEQYF. The CDR3 nucleotides read TGTGCCAGCAGCATAGGCTGGGGCTCCTACGAGCAGTACTTC.

This clonotype was seen a single time. The chain carries TRBV18 and TRBJ2-3; 8 nucleotides align to TRBD2. CDR1 and CDR2 from the germline V gene are KGHSH and LQKENI. There are 15 residues in the CDR3. Trimming cost V 3 bases and J 6 bases; bases outside gene matches: 8. The chain's CDR3 is CASSPTQTSDDTQYF. CDR3 nucleotides: TGTGCCAGCTCACCCACCCAGACTAGCGACGATACGCAGTATTTT.

This clonotype was observed once. The rearrangement joins TRBV18 to TRBJ2-5; no firm D call. The CDR3 totals 13 residues. Per the germline V gene, CDR1 is KGHSH and CDR2 is LQKENI. V was trimmed by 1 base and J by 5 bases, leaving 8 bases between them. The DNA for the CDR3 is TGTGCCAGCTCACCACGTCTCAGGGAGACCCAGTACTTC. Protein product: CASSPRLRETQYF. Filled out from reference TRBV18 and TRBJ2-5, the complete variable domain reads NAGVMQNPRHLVRRRGQEARLRCSPMKGHSHVYWYRQLPEEGLKFMVYLQKENIIDESGMPKERFSAEFPKEGPSILRIQQVVRGDSAAYFCASSPRLRETQYFGPGTRLLVL.

The rearrangement uses TRBV2 and TRBJ2-5; D not certain. The V gene lost 7 bases and the J gene lost 4 bases, with 13 bases spanning the gap. CDR1 is SNHLY, CDR2 FYNNEI, per germline. The CDR3 has 13 amino acids. The chain's CDR3 is CASTPDLGETQYF. In nucleotides, the CDR3 is TGTGCCAGCACGCCGGACCTAGGAGAGACCCAGTACTTC.

The chain recombines TRBV6-5 with TRBJ2-3; D not resolved. The CDR3 covers 13 residues. The ends were cut back, 11 bases at V and 2 bases at J, with 14 bases in the middle. Germline V gives CDR1 MNHEY, CDR2 SVGAGI. The CDR3 sequence is CACLRPDTDTQYF. The CDR3 DNA follows: TGTGCCTGCCTCCGACCCGACACAGATACGCAGTATTTT.

The V gene is TRBV20-1, the J gene TRBJ1-6; 8 nucleotides agree with TRBD1. Germline CDR1 reads DFQATT; CDR2 reads SNEGSKA (reference sequence). This CDR3 comprises 14 residues. The trim removed 3 bases at V and 14 bases at J, leaving 12 bases unmatched. CDR3 coding DNA: TGCAGTGCTAGTTTCGGGACAGGAACCCCAACCCTCCACTTT. Translating it yields CSASFGTGTPTLHF.

This rearrangement joins TRBV20-1 to TRBJ1-5; maybe TRBD1 (5 bases). The CDR3 runs 14 residues. CDR1 and CDR2 (germline): DFQATT, SNEGSKA (reference sequence). The V gene lost 2 bases and the J gene lost 3 bases, with 11 bases spanning the gap. DNA of the CDR3: TGCAGTGCTAGACTTGGGACGCCCAATCAGCCCCAGCATTTT. Translation: CSARLGTPNQPQHF.

V and J are TRBV24-1 and TRBJ1-5, with TRBD1 as a possible D gene (5 bases). There are 14 residues in the CDR3. Germline CDR1 KGHDR, CDR2 SFDVKD. The germline V and J ends were trimmed by 5 bases and 2 bases, with 9 bases remaining between them. CDR3 amino acids: CATSGTGRNQPQHF. CDR3 coding DNA: TGTGCCACCAGTGGAACAGGCCGCAATCAGCCCCAGCATTTT.

This sequence joins TRBV12-3 or TRBV12-4 and TRBJ2-1; no clear D gene. V lost 7 bases and J lost 5, with 6 bases in between. The CDR3 runs 11 residues. The DNA for the CDR3 is TGTGCCAGCACCGTCAACAATGAGCAGTTCTTC. Translation gives CASTVNNEQFF.

V usage is TRBV6-5 and J usage is TRBJ2-7; 7 positions match TRBD1. The length of the CDR3 is 14 residues. Trimming removed 5 bases from V and 3 bases from J; junction bases left unmatched: 7. Germline assignment: CDR1 MNHEY and CDR2 SVGAGI. The CDR3 DNA reads as TGTGCCAGCAGTCCCGGGACAGCTAACTACGAGCAGTACTTC. Residues: CASSPGTANYEQYF.

This sequence joins TRBV7-2 and TRBJ2-7, with D perhaps matching TRBD2 (6 bases). Germline V lookup: CDR1 SGHTA, CDR2 FQGNSA. This CDR3 is built from 13 residues. V was clipped by 2 bases and J by 6 bases, with 11 bases between them. CDR3: CASSLNLEGEQYF. The CDR3, as DNA: TGTGCCAGCAGCTTAAACTTGGAGGGCGAGCAGTACTTC.